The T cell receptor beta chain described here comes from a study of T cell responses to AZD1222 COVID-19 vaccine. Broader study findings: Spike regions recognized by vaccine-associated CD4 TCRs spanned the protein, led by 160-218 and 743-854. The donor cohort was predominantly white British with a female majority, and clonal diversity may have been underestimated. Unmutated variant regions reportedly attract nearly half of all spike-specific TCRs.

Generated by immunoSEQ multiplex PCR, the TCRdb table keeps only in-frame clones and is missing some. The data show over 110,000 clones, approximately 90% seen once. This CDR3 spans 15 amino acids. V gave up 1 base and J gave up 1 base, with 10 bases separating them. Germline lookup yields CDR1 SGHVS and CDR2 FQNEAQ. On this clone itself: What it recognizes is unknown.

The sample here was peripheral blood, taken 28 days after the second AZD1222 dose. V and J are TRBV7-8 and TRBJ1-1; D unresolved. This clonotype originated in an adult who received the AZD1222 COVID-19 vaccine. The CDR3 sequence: CASSLVWPTNTEAFF. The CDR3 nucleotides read TGTGCCAGCAGCTTAGTATGGCCGACGAACACTGAAGCTTTCTTT.